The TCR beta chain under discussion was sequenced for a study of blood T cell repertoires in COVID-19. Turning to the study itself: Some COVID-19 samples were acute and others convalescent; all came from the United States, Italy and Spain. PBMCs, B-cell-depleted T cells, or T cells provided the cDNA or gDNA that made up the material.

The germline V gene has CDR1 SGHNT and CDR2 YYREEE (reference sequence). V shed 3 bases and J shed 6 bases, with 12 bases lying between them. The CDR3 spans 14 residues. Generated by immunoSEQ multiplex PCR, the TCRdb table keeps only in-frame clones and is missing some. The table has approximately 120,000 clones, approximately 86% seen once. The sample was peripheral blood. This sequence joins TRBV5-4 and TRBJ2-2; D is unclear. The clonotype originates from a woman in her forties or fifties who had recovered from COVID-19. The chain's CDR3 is CASSSNQRPGELFF. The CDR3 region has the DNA TGTGCCAGCAGCTCCAACCAGCGCCCCGGGGAGCTGTTTTTT.